This T cell receptor beta chain was captured in a study of blood T cell repertoires in COVID-19. As processed by the authors: Cell counts per sample came from amplifying reference gene primers. Sequencing was performed with immunoSEQ multiplex PCR; in TCRdb, only in-frame clones are kept and a portion is missing. V, J and clone size derive from that table, while D and trimming were established from the DNA sequence. The sample contains 250,000 or so clones, approximately 92% of which appear only once. Sequencing input: peripheral blood. The source of this sequence is a middle-aged woman who had recovered from COVID-19.

CDR3 protein: CASSGSEFYGYTF. The CDR3 DNA reads as TGTGCCAGCAGTGGCTCGGAGTTCTATGGCTACACCTTC. This chain uses TRBV28 with TRBJ1-2; D not certain. Trimming stripped 5 bases from V and 4 bases from J, with 11 bases between. CDR3 length equals 13 residues. Germline-derived CDR1 and CDR2 are MDHEN and SYDVKM.